This note documents a single TCR beta chain sequence. CDR3 length equals 13 residues. The ends were cut back, 3 bases at V and 6 bases at J, with 9 bases in the middle. Germline CDR1 and CDR2: SSHAT and FNYEAQ (reference sequence). These data are taken from a study of blood T cell repertoires in COVID-19. About the study: The United States, Italy and Spain provided the acute and convalescent COVID-19 samples. T cells, B-cell-depleted T cells, or PBMCs supplied cDNA or gDNA.

How the authors handled the data: Reference gene primer amplification gave nucleated cell count estimates. Assay: immunoSEQ multiplex PCR; the TCRdb copy retains only in-frame clones and omits some. V, J and clone size derive from that table, while D and trimming were established from the DNA sequence. Of 150,000 to 200,000 clones listed, 90% are singletons. Input material: peripheral blood. This TCR was recovered from a man between 60 and 70 years old with active or convalescent COVID-19. The rearrangement links TRBV7-7 to TRBJ2-1; the D gene is possibly TRBD2 (6 bases). CDR3 protein: CASSLSSGNEQFF. CDR3 bases: TGTGCCAGCAGCTTGAGTAGCGGCAATGAGCAGTTCTTC. The entire variable domain, with the rest obtained from reference TRBV7-7 and TRBJ2-1, is as follows: GAGVSQSPRYKVTKRGQDVTLRCDPISSHATLYWYQQALGQGPEFLTYFNYEAQPDKSGLPSDRFSAERPEGSISTLTIQRTEQRDSAMYRCASSLSSGNEQFFGPGTRLTVL.